The sequence of this T cell receptor beta chain was determined in a study of response to subunit inactivated influenza vaccine. Using its own MiXCR run on the RT-PCR reads, TCRdb lists one record per CDR3 protein. Here the sample spans 500,000 to 600,000 distinct CDR3 sequences, around 13% being singletons. The CDR3 spans 16 residues. J lost 3 bases, V lost 3 bases, and 7 bases had no gene match. Study observations and caveats: A suggestion made by the authors is that each seasonal influenza vaccination recruits few new T cells.

This clonotype turned up a few times. The target antigen is unknown. This sequence joins TRBV12-3 or TRBV12-4 and TRBJ2-2, with TRBD1 identical over 7 bases. This receptor was obtained from a man between 50 and 59 years old who received an inactivated influenza vaccine. The starting material was PBMCs from blood, obtained about 6 weeks after vaccination. CDR3 sequence (DNA): TGTGCCAGCAGTTTGTGGGGACAGAGGGACACCGGGGAGCTGTTTTTT. Translation gives CASSLWGQRDTGELFF.